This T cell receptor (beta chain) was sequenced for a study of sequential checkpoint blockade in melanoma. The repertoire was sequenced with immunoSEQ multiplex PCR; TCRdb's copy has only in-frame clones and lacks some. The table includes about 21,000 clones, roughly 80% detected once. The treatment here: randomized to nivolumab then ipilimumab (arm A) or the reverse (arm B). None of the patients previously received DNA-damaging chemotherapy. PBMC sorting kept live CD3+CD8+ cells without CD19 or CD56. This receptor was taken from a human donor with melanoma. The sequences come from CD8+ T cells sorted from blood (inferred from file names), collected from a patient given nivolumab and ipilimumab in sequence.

In DNA form, the CDR3 reads TGCGCCAGCAGCTTGGGTCATAGTTCCGTTTTAAACACTGAAGCTTTCTTT. Its protein is CASSLGHSSVLNTEAFF. The rearrangement joins TRBV5-1 to TRBJ1-1; D is undetermined. Trimming pared 0 bases from V and 2 bases from J, leaving 17 bases between. Germline-derived CDR1 and CDR2 are SGHRS and YFSETQ. This CDR3 comprises 17 residues.